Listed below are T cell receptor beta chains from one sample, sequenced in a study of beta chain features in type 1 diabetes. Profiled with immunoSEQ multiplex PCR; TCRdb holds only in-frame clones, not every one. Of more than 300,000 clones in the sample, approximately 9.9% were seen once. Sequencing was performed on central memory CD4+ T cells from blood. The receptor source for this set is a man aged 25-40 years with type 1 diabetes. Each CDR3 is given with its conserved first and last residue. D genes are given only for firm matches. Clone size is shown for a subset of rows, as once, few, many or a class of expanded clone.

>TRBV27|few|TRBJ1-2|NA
CASRQNREVGYGYTF
TGTGCCAGCAGGCAAAACAGGGAGGTCGGCTATGGCTACACCTTC
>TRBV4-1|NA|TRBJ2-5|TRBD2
CASSQEGLGEETQYF
TGCGCCAGCAGCCAAGAAGGACTAGGAGAAGAGACCCAGTACTTC
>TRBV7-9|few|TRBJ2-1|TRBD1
CASSSAGTGSNEQFF
TGTGCCAGCAGTTCAGCCGGGACAGGGTCCAATGAGCAGTTCTTC
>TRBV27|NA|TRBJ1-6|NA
CASSFREYNSPLHF
TGTGCCAGCAGTTTCCGGGAATATAATTCACCCCTCCACTTT
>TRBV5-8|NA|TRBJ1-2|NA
CASSPWAVNYGYTF
TGTGCCAGCAGTCCATGGGCAGTTAACTATGGCTACACCTTC
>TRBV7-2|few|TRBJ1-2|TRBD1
CASTTGVGGAYGYTF
TGTGCCAGCACTACAGGAGTAGGGGGCGCCTATGGCTACACCTTC
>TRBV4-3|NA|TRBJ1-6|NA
CASSQDRGGSPLHF
TGCGCCAGCAGCCAAGATCGTGGGGGATCACCCCTCCACTTT
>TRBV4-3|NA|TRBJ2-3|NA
CASSQDPPPSTDTQYF
TGCGCCAGCAGCCAAGATCCCCCCCCTAGCACAGATACGCAGTATTTT
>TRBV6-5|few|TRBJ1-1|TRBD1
CASGYSGTGQNTEAFF
TGTGCCAGCGGTTATTCCGGGACAGGGCAGAACACTGAAGCTTTCTTT
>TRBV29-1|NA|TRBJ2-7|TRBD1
CSVVRMQGADYEQYF
TGCAGCGTTGTCCGTATGCAGGGGGCGGACTACGAGCAGTACTTC
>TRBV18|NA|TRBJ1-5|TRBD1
CASSSTGTGQPQHF
TGTGCCAGCTCGTCGACAGGGACTGGGCAGCCCCAGCATTTT
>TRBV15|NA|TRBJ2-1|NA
CATSRASGYNEQFF
TGTGCCACCAGCAGAGCCAGCGGATACAATGAGCAGTTCTTC
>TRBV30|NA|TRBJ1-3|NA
CAWRDIENTIYF
TGTGCCTGGAGGGACATTGAAAACACCATATATTTT
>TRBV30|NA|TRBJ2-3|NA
CAWTRQPKDTQYF
TGTGCCTGGACCAGACAACCCAAGGATACGCAGTATTTT
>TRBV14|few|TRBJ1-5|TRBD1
CASSQDPPGQGWNQPQHF
TGTGCCAGCAGCCAAGATCCCCCCGGACAGGGGTGGAATCAGCCCCAGCATTTT
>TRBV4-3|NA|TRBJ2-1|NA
CASSHRGPRDNEQFF
TGCGCCAGCAGCCACCGTGGGCCCAGGGACAATGAGCAGTTCTTC
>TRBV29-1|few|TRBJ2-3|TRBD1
CSVGTGADTQYF
TGCAGCGTGGGGACAGGGGCAGATACGCAGTATTTT
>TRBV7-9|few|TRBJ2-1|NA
CASSLDASGGANNEQFF
TGTGCCAGCAGCTTAGATGCCTCGGGGGGCGCTAACAATGAGCAGTTCTTC
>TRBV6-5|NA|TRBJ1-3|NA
CASSVQASGNTIYF
TGTGCCAGCAGCGTGCAAGCCTCTGGAAACACCATATATTTT
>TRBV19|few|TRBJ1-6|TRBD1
CASSQGERGSPLHF
TGTGCCAGTAGCCAGGGGGAAAGGGGATCACCCCTCCACTTT
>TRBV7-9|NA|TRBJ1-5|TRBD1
CASSLDRGNQPQHF
TGTGCCAGCAGCTTAGACAGGGGAAATCAGCCCCAGCATTTT
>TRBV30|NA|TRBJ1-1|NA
CAWAGNTEAFF
TGTGCCTGGGCCGGGAACACTGAAGCTTTCTTT
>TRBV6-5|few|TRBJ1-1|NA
CASTHPSGTTEAFF
TGTGCCAGCACTCACCCCTCCGGAACCACTGAAGCTTTCTTT
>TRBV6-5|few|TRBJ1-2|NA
CASSYGSYGYTF
TGTGCCAGCAGTTACGGATCCTATGGCTACACCTTC